The following is a TCR beta chain sequence with its context. Its cognate antigen is unknown. The data derive from a study of identical twins. Study results and limitations: Recombination models fit unrelated individuals' TCR alpha sharing but underestimated twins'. Beta clonotypes that were abundant in cord blood contained fewer insertions, a pattern absent from memory repertoires. Findings came from cross-sectional statistics, without long-term follow-up of donors.

The CDR3 runs to 16 residues. Unmatched junction bases numbered 6, after V lost 0 bases and J lost 4 bases. Germline values: CDR1 MNHEY, CDR2 SVGAGI. TCRdb ran MiXCR on the 5' RACE reads and lists one entry per CDR3 protein. The sample gives 450,000 to 500,000 distinct CDR3 sequences, about 13% of which show up once; approximately 0.98% is in the top ten. These data also formed part of another study, on yellow fever vaccine responses in identical twins.

The rearrangement joins TRBV6-5 to TRBJ2-5; TRBD2 aligns across 9 bases. This clonotype originated in a woman between 18 and 29 years old in good health. The sample was CD4+ T cells sorted from blood. CDR3 bases: TGTGCCAGCAGTTACTCGGCTCTAGCGGGGCGAGAGACCCAGTACTTC. It is translated as CASSYSALAGRETQYF.